The 26 T cell receptor beta chains listed next were all sequenced from one sample in a study of PD-1 blockade in classical Hodgkin lymphoma. Time point here: cycle 4 day 1 (C4D1), after less than 7 weeks of nivolumab. All trial patients relapsed after autologous stem cell transplantation. Magnetic negative selection was used to purify CD4+ T cells from thawed PBMCs. Assay: immunoSEQ multiplex PCR; the TCRdb copy retains only in-frame clones and omits some. The sample contains roughly 13,000 clones, about 79% of which appear only once. The starting material was CD4+ T cells from blood, obtained before the fourth cycle of nivolumab. The receptors shown here come from a human donor with classical Hodgkin lymphoma.

Here the CDR3 reads CASSLGFGRGDTDTQYF. The CDR3 coding sequence is TGTGCCAGCAGCTTAGGGTTCGGCAGGGGGGACACAGATACGCAGTATTTT. The rearrangement joins TRBV7-9 to TRBJ2-3, with a possible D match to TRBD1 (7 bases). This CDR3 has 17 amino acids. Trimming shortened V by 1 base and J by 2 bases, and 16 bases separated the two germline ends. Germline CDR1 and CDR2: SEHNR and FQNEAQ (reference sequence).

The V gene is TRBV10-3, the J gene TRBJ1-2; D is perhaps TRBD1 (5 bases). CDR1 and CDR2 from the germline V gene are ENHRY and SYGVKD. V was clipped by 8 bases and J by 7 bases, with 14 bases between them. This CDR3 spans 12 amino acids. CDR3 nucleotide sequence: TGTGCCATCTCCGAGAGGGGTGGTGGCTACACCTTC. It codes for CAISERGGGYTF.

V and J are TRBV7-9 and TRBJ1-4, with a tentative D call TRBD1 (6 bases). Trimming took 6 bases from V and 3 from J, leaving 17 bases between them. Per the germline V gene, CDR1 is SEHNR and CDR2 is FQNEAQ (reference sequence). The CDR3 has 16 residues. CDR3 bases: TGTGCCAGCAGTACATCGAGGGGGGCAGCTAATGAAAAACTGTTTTTT. This encodes CASSTSRGAANEKLFF.

The chain combines TRBV19 with TRBJ2-1, with D tentatively TRBD1 (5 bases). Germline loops: CDR1 LNHDA, CDR2 SQIVND (reference sequence). The length of the CDR3 is 15 residues. V lost 6 bases to trimming and J lost 2 bases, with 14 bases between them. DNA for the CDR3: TGTGCCAGTAGCCGACAGCGAGATCCCTACAATGAGCAGTTCTTC. As protein: CASSRQRDPYNEQFF.

The V and J genes are TRBV5-8 and TRBJ2-1; D possibly corresponds to TRBD1 (5 bases). Germline assignment: CDR1 SGHTS and CDR2 YDEGEE. Trimming pared 1 base from V and 0 bases from J, leaving 11 bases between. CDR3 size: 16 residues. CDR3 protein: CASSLWGGSSYNEQFF. DNA for the CDR3: TGTGCCAGCAGCTTGTGGGGCGGTAGCTCCTACAATGAGCAGTTCTTC. Supplemented by reference TRBV5-8 and TRBJ2-1, the full variable domain reads EAGVTQSPTHLIKTRGQQATLRCSPISGHTSVYWYQQALGLGLQFLLWYDEGEERNRGNFPPRFSGRQFPNYSSELNVNALELEDSALYLCASSLWGGSSYNEQFFGPGTRLTVL.

The chain links TRBV7-2 to TRBJ1-1; tentatively, D is TRBD1 (5 bases). Per the germline V gene, CDR1 is SGHTA and CDR2 is FQGNSA. V gave up 6 bases and J gave up 0 bases, with 11 bases separating them. The CDR3 runs to 14 residues. The CDR3 is CASRMGHLNTEAFF. For the CDR3, the DNA is TGTGCCAGCAGGATGGGGCACCTGAACACTGAAGCTTTCTTT.

This chain joins TRBV27 and TRBJ2-7; no reliable D call. Trimming stripped 6 bases from V and 0 bases from J, with 21 bases between. Germline CDR1 and CDR2: MNHEY and SMNVEV (reference sequence). The CDR3 runs 17 residues. DNA of the CDR3: TGTGCCAGCAGCCTCAGACCCGCGAAGCATAGCTCCTACGAGCAGTACTTC. This translates into CASSLRPAKHSSYEQYF.

The J gene is TRBJ1-1, the V gene TRBV2; perhaps TRBD1 as D (6 bases). This CDR3 has 12 amino acids. Trimming removed 6 bases at V and 3 bases at J, with 8 bases between. Germline-derived CDR1 and CDR2 are SNHLY and FYNNEI. The CDR3 coding sequence is TGTGCCAGCAGAAACAGGGACACTGAAGCTTTCTTT. Amino acid sequence: CASRNRDTEAFF. The full variable domain, completed using reference TRBV2 and TRBJ1-1, is EPEVTQTPSHQVTQMGQEVILRCVPISNHLYFYWYRQILGQKVEFLVSFYNNEISEKSEIFDDQFSVERPDGSNFTLKIRSTKLEDSAMYFCASRNRDTEAFFGQGTRLTVV.

In this sample, this clone turned up a few times. The chain recombines TRBV9 with TRBJ2-7; weak D call: TRBD2 (6 bases). The V gene's germline CDR1 is SGDLS and CDR2 YYNGEE. There are 14 residues in the CDR3. The germline V and J ends were trimmed by 3 bases and 0 bases, with 10 bases remaining between them. CDR3 amino acids: CASSGGASSYEQYF. The DNA of the CDR3 is TGTGCCAGCAGCGGCGGGGCCTCCTCCTACGAGCAGTACTTC.

The CDR3 DNA reads as TGTGCCAGCTCACCCCTCGGGACAGGGGGCACTGAAGCTTTCTTT. Residues: CASSPLGTGGTEAFF. The rearrangement uses TRBV18 and TRBJ1-1; TRBD1 agrees at 11 bases. Germline CDR1 reads KGHSH; CDR2 reads LQKENI. V was clipped by 3 bases and J by 4 bases; unmatched bases: 4. The CDR3 runs 15 residues.

This clone was counted only a few times. V is TRBV18 and J is TRBJ2-1; D call uncertain. Germline lookup yields CDR1 KGHSH and CDR2 LQKENI. Trimming removed 5 bases at V and 6 bases at J, with 11 bases between. The CDR3 has 13 residues. The CDR3 sequence: CASSLDLGNEQFF. The CDR3 nucleotides read TGTGCCAGCTCATTAGACCTGGGCAATGAGCAGTTCTTC.

This sequence joins TRBV7-8 and TRBJ2-1, with a tentative D call TRBD2 (5 bases). The CDR3 is made up of 14 amino acids. Germline assignment: CDR1 SGHVS and CDR2 FQNEAQ. Trimming removed 4 bases at V and 6 bases at J, with 13 bases between. CDR3: CASSSRGLLNEQFF. DNA of the CDR3: TGTGCCAGCAGCTCTCGGGGTTTGCTCAATGAGCAGTTCTTC.

The CDR3 loop reads CASSDRVESPLHF. Written as DNA, the CDR3 is TGCGCCAGCAGCGACAGGGTAGAGTCACCCCTCCACTTT. The chain carries TRBV4-1 and TRBJ1-6; 7 bases fit TRBD1. The trim removed 5 bases at V and 10 bases at J, leaving 5 bases unmatched. The CDR3 runs 13 residues. Germline lookup yields CDR1 MGHRA and CDR2 YSYEKL.

The gene calls are TRBV7-2 and TRBJ1-2; D not resolved. The CDR3 has 12 residues. Germline CDR1 SGHTA, CDR2 FQGNSA. With 3 bases removed from V and 2 bases from J, the gap between germline ends came to 4 bases. This CDR3 reads CASSFKNYGYTF. Here the CDR3 DNA reads TGTGCCAGCAGCTTTAAAAACTATGGCTACACCTTC.

The chain links TRBV28 to TRBJ1-3; a weak D match, TRBD1 (5 bases). The CDR3 is 15 amino acids. Germline CDR1 MDHEN, CDR2 SYDVKM. V lost 2 bases, J lost 4 bases, and 12 bases lay in between. This chain's CDR3 is CASSLQGVLGNTIYF. CDR3 in DNA: TGTGCCAGCAGTTTACAGGGAGTATTAGGAAACACCATATATTTT.

V gene TRBV7-9 combines with J gene TRBJ2-3; maybe TRBD2 (6 bases). V was clipped by 6 bases and J by 11 bases, with 18 bases between them. CDR1 is SEHNR and CDR2 is FQNEAQ in the germline V gene (reference sequence). CDR3 length: 13 residues. For the CDR3, the DNA is TGTGCCAGCAGACCCCTGTCCCCCGGGGGGCAGTATTTT. Protein sequence: CASRPLSPGGQYF. Using reference TRBV7-9 and TRBJ2-3 for the parts outside the CDR3, the full variable domain is DTGVSQNPRHKITKRGQNVTFRCDPISEHNRLYWYRQTLGQGPEFLTYFQNEAQLEKSRLLSDRFSAERPKGSFSTLEIQRTEQGDSAMYLCASRPLSPGGQYFGPGTRLTVL.

The chain couples TRBV28 to TRBJ2-7, with D perhaps TRBD1 or TRBD2 (5 bases each). CDR1 and CDR2 (germline): MDHEN, SYDVKM. Deletions cut 10 bases from V and 0 bases from J, with 16 bases between. CDR3 size: 14 residues. CDR3: CATYGTDSSYEQYF. The DNA for the CDR3 is TGTGCCACCTATGGGACCGATAGCTCCTACGAGCAGTACTTC.

The rearrangement joins TRBV4-3 to TRBJ1-2, with 10 bases identical to TRBD1. In germline, CDR1 is LGHNA, CDR2 YSLEER. CDR3 length equals 16 residues. V shed 0 bases and J 4 bases; nucleotides not matched to a gene: 5. Here the CDR3 DNA reads TGCGCCAGCAGCCAAGAGACGGACAGGGGGTTCTATGGCTACACCTTC. This sequence encodes CASSQETDRGFYGYTF.

J is TRBJ2-7 and V is TRBV9; 7 bases fit TRBD1. Losses at the gene ends were 4 bases for V and 1 base for J; bases not matched to a gene: 14. Germline V gene sequence: CDR1 SGDLS, CDR2 YYNGEE. The CDR3 runs 17 residues. The CDR3 is CASSPGIGTAFSYEQYF. In DNA, the CDR3 is TGTGCCAGCAGCCCGGGAATCGGGACAGCCTTTTCCTACGAGCAGTACTTC. The whole variable domain, remainder taken from reference TRBV9 and TRBJ2-7, is DSGVTQTPKHLITATGQRVTLRCSPRSGDLSVYWYQQSLDQGLQFLIQYYNGEERAKGNILERFSAQQFPDLHSELNLSSLELGDSALYFCASSPGIGTAFSYEQYFGPGTRLTVT.

J is TRBJ1-4 and V is TRBV18; a possible D gene is TRBD1 (5 bases). This CDR3 comprises 17 residues. Germline loops: CDR1 KGHSH, CDR2 LQKENI. V lost 1 base and J 0 bases, leaving 12 bases between the germline ends. The chain's CDR3 is CASSPRRVGATNEKLFF. CDR3 coding DNA: TGTGCCAGCTCACCACGACGGGTAGGGGCAACTAATGAAAAACTGTTTTTT. Filled out from reference TRBV18 and TRBJ1-4, the complete variable domain reads NAGVMQNPRHLVRRRGQEARLRCSPMKGHSHVYWYRQLPEEGLKFMVYLQKENIIDESGMPKERFSAEFPKEGPSILRIQQVVRGDSAAYFCASSPRRVGATNEKLFFGSGTQLSVL.

The chain carries TRBV10-3 and TRBJ2-7, with TRBD2 matching 12 bases. The germline CDR1 and CDR2 sequences are ENHRY and SYGVKD. The CDR3 length is 15 residues. With V trimmed by 8 bases and J by 7 bases, 12 bases remained unmatched. CDR3 bases: TGTGCCATCGCACCACGACTAGCGGGAGTGGTTGAGCAGTACTTC. This encodes CAIAPRLAGVVEQYF.

This clone occurred once. The chain links TRBV4-1 to TRBJ2-3; TRBD2 aligns across 11 bases. V lost 4 bases to trimming and J lost 0 bases; unmatched junction nucleotides: 12. From germline, CDR1 is MGHRA and CDR2 YSYEKL. The CDR3 extends over 19 amino acids. The CDR3 nucleotides read TGCGCCAGCAGCCGGCACCCGGGACTAGCGGTCACTAGCACAGATACGCAGTATTTT. It codes for CASSRHPGLAVTSTDTQYF.

In nucleotides, the CDR3 is TGTGCCAGCTCACCGCCTATCAGGGGGCGCATCCCTGAAGCTTTCTTT. Its protein product is CASSPPIRGRIPEAFF. The genes are TRBV18 and TRBJ1-1, with 8 bases lining up with TRBD1. Unmatched junction bases numbered 12, after V lost 3 bases and J lost 6 bases. This CDR3 region has 16 residues. CDR1 is KGHSH and CDR2 is LQKENI in the germline V gene. Drawing the rest from reference TRBV18 and TRBJ1-1, the complete variable domain is NAGVMQNPRHLVRRRGQEARLRCSPMKGHSHVYWYRQLPEEGLKFMVYLQKENIIDESGMPKERFSAEFPKEGPSILRIQQVVRGDSAAYFCASSPPIRGRIPEAFFGQGTRLTVV.

This chain joins TRBV7-9 and TRBJ1-6, with a weak D call TRBD1 (6 bases). Germline V lookup: CDR1 SEHNR, CDR2 FQNEAQ (reference sequence). The CDR3 covers 15 residues. Trimming left V 1 base short and J 6 bases short, with 10 bases between. This chain's CDR3 is CASSLGTALNSPLHF. CDR3 bases: TGTGCCAGCAGCTTAGGGACAGCGCTTAATTCACCCCTCCACTTT. The whole variable domain, remainder taken from reference TRBV7-9 and TRBJ1-6, is DTGVSQNPRHKITKRGQNVTFRCDPISEHNRLYWYRQTLGQGPEFLTYFQNEAQLEKSRLLSDRFSAERPKGSFSTLEIQRTEQGDSAMYLCASSLGTALNSPLHFGNGTRLTVT.

V usage is TRBV2 and J usage is TRBJ1-4; 7 bases agree with TRBD1. In germline, CDR1 is SNHLY, CDR2 FYNNEI. V gave up 7 bases and J gave up 8 bases; unmatched junction bases: 7. This CDR3 has 13 residues. CDR3 amino acids: CASTGGWSEKLFF. In DNA, the CDR3 is TGTGCCAGCACAGGGGGGTGGAGCGAAAAACTGTTTTTT. The variable domain in full, with the rest retrieved from reference TRBV2 and TRBJ1-4, is EPEVTQTPSHQVTQMGQEVILRCVPISNHLYFYWYRQILGQKVEFLVSFYNNEISEKSEIFDDQFSVERPDGSNFTLKIRSTKLEDSAMYFCASTGGWSEKLFFGSGTQLSVL.

This chain uses TRBV2 with TRBJ2-1; D unclear. Per the germline V gene, CDR1 is SNHLY and CDR2 is FYNNEI. The CDR3 has 12 residues. Trimming stripped 5 bases from V and 10 bases from J, with 12 bases between. The CDR3 spells CASSSTIHEQFF. The CDR3 nucleotides are TGTGCCAGCAGTTCCACTATTCACGAGCAGTTCTTC. The full variable domain, rest sourced from reference TRBV2 and TRBJ2-1, is EPEVTQTPSHQVTQMGQEVILRCVPISNHLYFYWYRQILGQKVEFLVSFYNNEISEKSEIFDDQFSVERPDGSNFTLKIRSTKLEDSAMYFCASSSTIHEQFFGPGTRLTVL.